The rows below give T cell receptor beta chains drawn from one sample of a study of cytomegalovirus exposure and HLA in healthy donors. Assay used: immunoSEQ multiplex PCR; TCRdb lists only in-frame clones, some missing. This repertoire shows over 100,000 clones, 10% found once; its top ten account for 5.8%. Sequenced sample: PBMCs. The receptors shown here come from a man between 40 and 49 years old in good health and CMV-seropositive. CDR3s include the opening cysteine and the closing phenylalanine or tryptophan. A D gene is named only where the DNA matches it firmly. Only some rows state a clone size, as once, few, many or a class for expanded clones.

>-|-|TRBV7-2|TRBJ2-1
CASSASAGNEQFF
TGTGCCAGCAGCGCTAGCGCCGGCAATGAGCAGTTCTTC
>-|-|TRBV7-6|TRBJ2-2
CASRGGQLNTGELFF
TGTGCCAGCAGGGGCGGACAGCTGAACACCGGGGAGCTGTTTTTT
>-|-|TRBV4-2|TRBJ2-7
CASSLTRGSPEQYF
TGTGCCAGCAGCCTGACTAGAGGGAGTCCCGAGCAGTACTTC
>few|-|TRBV29-1|TRBJ2-3
CSAEAGDFTDTQYF
TGCAGCGCTGAGGCCGGGGACTTCACAGATACGCAGTATTTT
>few|-|TRBV28|TRBJ1-5
CASLRGGSGVQPQHF
TGTGCCAGCCTCCGCGGGGGGTCAGGGGTTCAGCCCCAGCATTTT
>-|TRBD2|TRBV29-1|TRBJ2-7
CSVDLAGRSTYEQYF
TGCAGCGTTGATCTAGCGGGACGGAGCACCTACGAGCAGTACTTC
>many|TRBD2|TRBV6-5|TRBJ2-7
CASSPGLANYEQYF
TGTGCCAGCAGTCCGGGACTAGCAAACTACGAGCAGTACTTC
>few|TRBD2|TRBV7-3|TRBJ2-1
CASSSQREGHQFF
TGTGCCAGCAGCTCTCAGCGGGAGGGCCACCAGTTCTTC
>-|TRBD2|TRBV9|TRBJ2-5
CASSVGLAGVWEQYF
TGTGCCAGCAGCGTAGGACTAGCGGGAGTGTGGGAGCAGTACTTC
>-|TRBD1|TRBV27|TRBJ2-7
CASSWGQGQGEQYF
TGTGCCAGCAGTTGGGGACAGGGGCAGGGCGAGCAGTACTTC
>few|TRBD2|TRBV11-2|TRBJ2-2
CASSDILADYTGELFF
TGTGCCAGCAGCGACATTCTAGCGGACTACACCGGGGAGCTGTTTTTT
>-|-|TRBV10-3|TRBJ2-5
CAISESGETQYF
TGTGCCATCAGTGAGTCCGGAGAGACCCAGTACTTC
>few|-|TRBV11-3|TRBJ1-5
CASSRGGGNQPQHF
TGTGCCAGCAGCAGGGGAGGAGGGAATCAGCCCCAGCATTTT
>-|TRBD2|TRBV9|TRBJ2-1
CASSAGLAGTYNEQFF
TGTGCCAGCAGCGCCGGACTAGCGGGAACCTACAATGAGCAGTTCTTC
>few|-|TRBV6-1|TRBJ2-1
CASSHYLRVDEQFF
TGTGCCAGCAGTCATTACCTCAGGGTAGATGAGCAGTTCTTC
>few|-|TRBV9|TRBJ2-1
CASSVYVGEANEQFF
TGTGCCAGCAGCGTTTACGTGGGGGAGGCCAATGAGCAGTTCTTC
>few|TRBD1|TRBV6-1|TRBJ2-7
CASSEARQGKGYEQYF
TGTGCCAGCAGTGAAGCGCGACAGGGGAAGGGTTACGAGCAGTACTTC
>few|-|TRBV19|TRBJ1-2
CASTDLLDNAIYGYTF
TGTGCCAGTACCGATCTACTGGACAACGCAATTTATGGCTACACCTTC
>many|TRBD2|TRBV6-1|TRBJ2-5
CASSELAGAQETQYF
TGTGCCAGCAGTGAACTAGCGGGCGCTCAAGAGACCCAGTACTTC
>few|-|TRBV7-9|TRBJ1-2
CASSARSDYGYTF
TGTGCCAGCAGCGCGCGGTCCGACTATGGCTACACCTTC
>-|TRBD2|TRBV6-5|TRBJ2-7
CAGQGTSGLQYF
TGTGCCGGCCAGGGGACTAGCGGCTTGCAGTACTTC
>-|-|TRBV11-2|TRBJ2-7
CASSSFFDFGYEQYF
TGTGCCAGCAGCTCGTTTTTTGATTTCGGCTACGAGCAGTACTTC
>-|TRBD1|TRBV5-6|TRBJ1-4
CASSGTGGLDEKLFF
TGTGCCAGCAGCGGAACAGGGGGCCTCGATGAAAAACTGTTTTTT
>-|-|TRBV10-3|TRBJ2-3
CAINYGGSTDTQYF
TGTGCCATCAATTACGGGGGATCCACAGATACGCAGTATTTT
>few|-|TRBV4-2|TRBJ1-4
CASSQGLAGNEKLFF
TGTGCCAGCAGCCAAGGCTTGGCAGGTAATGAAAAACTGTTTTTT
>few|TRBD1|TRBV10-3|TRBJ2-7
CAISDGTGGAYEQYF
TGTGCCATCAGTGACGGGACAGGGGGAGCCTACGAGCAGTACTTC
>-|TRBD2|TRBV7-8|TRBJ2-3
CASSPLASDTQYF
TGTGCCAGCAGCCCACTAGCGTCCGATACGCAGTATTTT
>-|-|TRBV1|TRBJ2-1
CTSSQETLRDAGEPLNEQFF
TGCACCAGCAGCCAAGAAACCCTAAGGGACGCGGGAGAGCCCCTAAATGAGCAGTTCTTC
>-|-|TRBV7-2|TRBJ2-7
CASSSHASPYEQYF
TGTGCCAGCAGCTCCCATGCGAGTCCCTACGAGCAGTACTTC
>few|TRBD2|TRBV27|TRBJ2-7
CASSLGLGYEQYF
TGTGCCAGCAGTTTAGGACTAGGCTACGAGCAGTACTTC
>few|TRBD2|TRBV4-3|TRBJ2-3
CASSQDQRGPWYF
TGCGCCAGCAGCCAAGATCAGCGGGGCCCGTGGTATTTT
>-|-|TRBV11-2|TRBJ2-7
CASSSLEFHEQYF
TGTGCCAGCAGCTCGCTGGAGTTCCACGAGCAGTACTTC
>-|TRBD1|TRBV6-5|TRBJ1-1
CANIHGGGLGSEAFF
TGTGCCAACATACATGGAGGGGGCTTGGGTTCTGAAGCTTTCTTT
>few|TRBD1|TRBV19|TRBJ1-1
CASTRTGGVMNTEAFF
TGTGCCAGTACCCGGACAGGGGGCGTAATGAACACTGAAGCTTTCTTT
>-|TRBD2|TRBV29-1|TRBJ2-3
CSSGGASTDTQYF
TGCAGCTCGGGGGGGGCTAGCACAGATACGCAGTATTTT
>few|TRBD1|TRBV5-1|TRBJ2-1
CASSSGQGLDNEQFF
TGCGCCAGCAGCTCGGGACAGGGTCTCGACAATGAGCAGTTCTTC
>-|-|TRBV7-9|TRBJ2-1
CASSWGSNYEQFF
TGTGCCAGCAGCTGGGGCTCGAACTATGAGCAGTTCTTC
>-|-|TRBV5-1|TRBJ2-7
CASSLSDFTPSEQYF
TGCGCCAGCAGCTTGTCCGACTTCACCCCTAGTGAGCAGTACTTC
>few|TRBD2|TRBV6-4|TRBJ2-3
CASSDAAGEGADTQYF
TGTGCCAGCAGTGACGCAGCGGGAGAGGGTGCAGATACGCAGTATTTT
>-|-|TRBV6-5|TRBJ1-1
CASRGGRWSAFF
TGTGCCAGCAGGGGGGGGAGATGGAGCGCTTTCTTT
>-|-|TRBV6-5|TRBJ1-1
CASSYWPENTEAFF
TGTGCCAGCAGTTACTGGCCTGAGAACACTGAAGCTTTCTTT
>-|-|TRBV9|TRBJ1-2
CASSVAPDTNYGYTF
TGTGCCAGCAGCGTAGCTCCAGATACTAACTATGGCTACACCTTC
>few|TRBD1|TRBV15|TRBJ1-6
CATRPGTGFSPLHF
TGTGCCACCAGACCCGGGACAGGGTTCTCACCCCTCCACTTT
>few|TRBD2|TRBV19|TRBJ2-3
CASSIRTSGSTDTQYF
TGTGCCAGTAGTATCCGGACTAGCGGAAGCACAGATACGCAGTATTTT
>-|-|TRBV28|TRBJ1-3
CASSLGGGGNTIYF
TGTGCCAGCAGTTTAGGGGGCGGAGGAAACACCATATATTTT
>few|-|TRBV6-6|TRBJ2-2
CASSYSQATTGELFF
TGTGCCAGCAGTTACTCACAGGCCACTACCGGGGAGCTGTTTTTT
>few|TRBD1|TRBV7-9|TRBJ1-1
CASSPRGLNTEAFF
TGTGCCAGCAGCCCCAGGGGGCTGAACACTGAAGCTTTCTTT
>few|TRBD2|TRBV11-3|TRBJ2-2
CASSFSGRETGELFF
TGTGCCAGCAGCTTTAGCGGGAGGGAAACCGGGGAGCTGTTTTTT
>few|TRBD1|TRBV19|TRBJ1-5
CASTILSGTGNQPQHF
TGTGCCAGTACCATACTCTCCGGGACAGGAAATCAGCCCCAGCATTTT
>few|-|TRBV6-5|TRBJ2-1
CASSYFDRSYNEQFF
TGTGCCAGCAGTTACTTCGACAGATCCTACAATGAGCAGTTCTTC
>-|-|TRBV6-4|TRBJ2-3
CASSDSAGSTDTQYF
TGTGCCAGCAGTGACTCGGCGGGAAGCACAGATACGCAGTATTTT
>few|-|TRBV5-8|TRBJ1-5
CASSSRYRESGQPQHF
TGTGCCAGCAGCTCGAGATACAGGGAGAGTGGTCAGCCCCAGCATTTT
>-|TRBD2|TRBV10-3|TRBJ2-3
CAIRMTGGGTDTQYF
TGTGCCATCAGGATGACAGGCGGGGGGACAGATACGCAGTATTTT
>-|TRBD2|TRBV6-1|TRBJ2-7
CASSGGLAGGPPYEQYF
TGTGCCAGCAGTGGGGGACTAGCGGGAGGGCCACCCTACGAGCAGTACTTC